This TCR beta chain came from a study of long-term antiretroviral therapy in people with HIV. Study results and limitations: Those clones which expanded before ART made up the dominant part of the repertoire at all time points. Diversity measured after ART increased yet remained under transplant donor controls.

Researchers ran immunoSEQ v3.0 at survey level. Method: immunoSEQ multiplex PCR; TCRdb's copy keeps in-frame clones and lacks some. In the table there are 25,000 to 30,000 clones, approximately 90% of which are singletons. Turning to this clone: Its antigen is undetermined.

V dropped 3 bases and J dropped 8 bases, with 17 bases sitting between them. The CDR3 is 14 amino acids. Looked up from germline, CDR1 is SGDLS and CDR2 is YYNGEE. The sample consisted of unsorted PBMCs, taken 1.8 years after starting antiretroviral therapy. The chain links TRBV9 to TRBJ1-2, with D possibly being TRBD1 (6 bases). The receptor's source is a young woman with HIV. As DNA, the CDR3 is TGTGCCAGCAGCGGGGAAGGGGGGGCCGGAGGCTACACCTTC. Amino acid sequence: CASSGEGGAGGYTF.